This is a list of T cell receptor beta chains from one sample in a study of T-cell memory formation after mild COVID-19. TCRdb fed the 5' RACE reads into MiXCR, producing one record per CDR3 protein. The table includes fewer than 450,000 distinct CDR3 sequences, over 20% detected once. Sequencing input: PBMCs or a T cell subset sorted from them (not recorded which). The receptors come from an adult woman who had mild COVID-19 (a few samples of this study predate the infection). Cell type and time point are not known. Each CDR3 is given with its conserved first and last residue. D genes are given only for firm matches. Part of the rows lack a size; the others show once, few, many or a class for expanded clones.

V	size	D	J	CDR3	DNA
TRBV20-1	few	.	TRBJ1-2	CSASGSTF	TGCAGTGCTAGCGGGTCAACCTTC
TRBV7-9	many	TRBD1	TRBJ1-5	CASSYAGTENQPQHF	TGTGCCAGCAGCTACGCCGGGACAGAGAATCAGCCCCAGCATTTT
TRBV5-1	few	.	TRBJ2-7	CASSVGTLDEQYF	TGCGCCAGCAGCGTCGGGACGTTAGACGAGCAGTACTTC
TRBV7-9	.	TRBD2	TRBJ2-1	CASSPMRGVYNEQFF	TGTGCCAGCAGCCCGATGCGGGGGGTCTACAATGAGCAGTTCTTC
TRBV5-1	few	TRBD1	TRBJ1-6	CASSGTGNSPLHF	TGCGCCAGCAGCGGGACAGGGAATTCACCCCTCCACTTT
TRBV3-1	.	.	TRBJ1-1	CASSPVIGLNTEAFF	TGTGCCAGCAGCCCAGTGATAGGGCTGAACACTGAAGCTTTCTTT
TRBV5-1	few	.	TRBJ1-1	CASSLVPRSDTEAFF	TGCGCCAGCAGCTTGGTACCCAGGTCGGACACTGAAGCTTTCTTT
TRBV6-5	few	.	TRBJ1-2	CASSYEQGGGYTF	TGTGCCAGCAGTTATGAACAGGGCGGGGGCTACACCTTC
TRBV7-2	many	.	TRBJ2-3	CASSRRDPNTDTQYF	TGTGCCAGCAGCCGCCGGGACCCAAACACAGATACGCAGTATTTT
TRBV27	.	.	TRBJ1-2	CASSPPGAGGYTF	TGTGCCAGCAGCCCTCCAGGGGCTGGCGGCTACACCTTC
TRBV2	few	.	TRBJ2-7	CASSENPRYEQYF	TGTGCCAGCAGTGAGAACCCCCGCTACGAGCAGTACTTC
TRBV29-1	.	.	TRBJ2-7	CSVLGTDSYEQYF	TGCAGCGTTTTAGGAACAGACTCCTACGAGCAGTACTTC
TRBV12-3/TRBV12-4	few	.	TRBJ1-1	CASSFWGRDTEAFF	TGTGCCAGCAGTTTTTGGGGAAGAGACACTGAAGCTTTCTTT
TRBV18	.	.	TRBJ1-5	CASSPPGQSSNQPQHF	TGTGCCAGCTCACCACCTGGACAGTCGAGCAATCAGCCCCAGCATTTT
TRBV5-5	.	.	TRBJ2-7	CASSLVTRVREQYF	TGTGCCAGCAGCTTGGTGACAAGGGTGCGAGAGCAGTACTTC
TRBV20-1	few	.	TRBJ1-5	CSVSEGDNQPQHF	TGCAGTGTGTCCGAAGGGGACAATCAGCCCCAGCATTTT
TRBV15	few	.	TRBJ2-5	CATSRDHSSRAEETQYF	TGTGCCACCAGCAGAGATCATAGCTCGAGGGCTGAGGAGACCCAGTACTTC
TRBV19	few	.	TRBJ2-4	CASSIKVAKNIQYF	TGTGCCAGTAGTATTAAGGTCGCCAAAAACATTCAGTACTTC
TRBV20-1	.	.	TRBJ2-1	CSARARDLYGEQFF	TGCAGTGCTCGTGCCCGGGACCTATATGGTGAGCAGTTCTTC
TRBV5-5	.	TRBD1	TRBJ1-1	CASSSIDRDTEAFF	TGTGCCAGCAGCTCAATCGACAGGGACACTGAAGCTTTCTTT
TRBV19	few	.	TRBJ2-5	CASSRSPALAGETQYF	TGTGCCAGTAGCCGTAGTCCGGCACTTGCCGGAGAGACCCAGTACTTC
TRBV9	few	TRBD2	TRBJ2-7	CASSPGLAVAYEQYF	TGTGCCAGCAGCCCGGGACTAGCGGTGGCCTACGAGCAGTACTTC
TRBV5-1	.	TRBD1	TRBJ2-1	CASSLDGTGVHNEQFF	TGCGCCAGCAGCTTGGATGGGACAGGGGTTCACAATGAGCAGTTCTTC
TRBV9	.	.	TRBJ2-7	CASSVDPPGDEQYF	TGTGCCAGCAGCGTAGATCCTCCAGGCGACGAGCAGTACTTC
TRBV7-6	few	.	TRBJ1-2	CASSSRRQEGGYTF	TGTGCCAGCAGCTCCCGCCGACAGGAGGGTGGCTACACCTTC
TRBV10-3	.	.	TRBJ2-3	CAISGLGTQYF	TGTGCCATCAGTGGGCTGGGCACGCAGTATTTT
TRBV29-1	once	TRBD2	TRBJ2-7	CSVEASGEWYEQYF	TGCAGCGTTGAGGCTAGCGGGGAGTGGTACGAGCAGTACTTC
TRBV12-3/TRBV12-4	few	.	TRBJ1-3	CASSSNSGNTIYF	TGTGCCAGCAGTTCTAACTCTGGAAACACCATATATTTT
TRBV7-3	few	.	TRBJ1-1	CASSLSPGTEAFF	TGTGCCAGCAGCTTATCCCCTGGGACTGAAGCTTTCTTT
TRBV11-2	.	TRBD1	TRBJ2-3	CASSSRPTGGNTLGTQYF	TGTGCCAGCAGCTCGCGCCCGACAGGGGGTAACACTTTGGGTACGCAGTATTTT
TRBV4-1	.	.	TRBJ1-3	CASSQVGGNTIYF	TGCGCCAGCAGCCAAGTAGGTGGAAACACCATATATTTT
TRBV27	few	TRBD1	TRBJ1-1	CASSSGQGTMNTEAFF	TGTGCCAGCAGTTCCGGACAGGGTACTATGAACACTGAAGCTTTCTTT
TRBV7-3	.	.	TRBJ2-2	CASSPYEGGARDTGELFF	TGTGCCAGCAGCCCGTACGAAGGGGGGGCACGTGACACCGGGGAGCTGTTTTTT
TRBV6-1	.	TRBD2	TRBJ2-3	CASSERAGGPFEDTQYF	TGTGCCAGCAGTGAAAGGGCGGGGGGGCCATTTGAAGATACGCAGTATTTT
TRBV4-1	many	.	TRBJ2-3	CASSQTGLGTDTQYF	TGCGCCAGCAGCCAAACGGGGTTGGGCACAGATACGCAGTATTTT
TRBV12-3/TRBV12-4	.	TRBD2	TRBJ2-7	CASGFTSGRDPYEQYF	TGTGCCAGCGGGTTCACTAGCGGGAGGGACCCCTACGAGCAGTACTTC
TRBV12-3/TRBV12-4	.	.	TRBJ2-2	CASRPQGVVNTGELFF	TGTGCCAGCAGACCACAGGGAGTAGTGAACACCGGGGAGCTGTTTTTT
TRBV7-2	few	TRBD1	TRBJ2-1	CASSPPGQVQFF	TGTGCCAGCAGCCCCCCGGGACAGGTACAGTTCTTC
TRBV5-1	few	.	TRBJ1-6	CASSLDREGSPLHF	TGCGCCAGCAGCTTGGACAGGGAGGGGTCACCCCTCCACTTT
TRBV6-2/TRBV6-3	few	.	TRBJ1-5	CASSYSGGHQPQHF	TGTGCCAGCAGTTACAGCGGTGGTCATCAGCCCCAGCATTTT
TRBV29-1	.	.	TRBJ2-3	CSIQGGTQYF	TGCAGCATACAGGGCGGTACGCAGTATTTT
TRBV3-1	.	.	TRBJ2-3	CASSRGARTQYF	TGTGCCAGCAGCCGGGGGGCGCGGACGCAGTATTTT
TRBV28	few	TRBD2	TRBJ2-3	CASSNLAGGVEYF	TGTGCCAGCAGCAATCTAGCGGGAGGGGTGGAGTATTTT
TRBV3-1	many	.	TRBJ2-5	CASSHEGKRETQYF	TGTGCCAGCAGCCACGAAGGTAAAAGAGAGACCCAGTACTTC
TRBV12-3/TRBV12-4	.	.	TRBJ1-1	CASRPTGGDTEAFF	TGTGCCAGCAGACCGACAGGCGGGGACACTGAAGCTTTCTTT
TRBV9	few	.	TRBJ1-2	CASSVGTFDDSYTF	TGTGCCAGCAGCGTAGGAACTTTCGATGATAGCTACACCTTC
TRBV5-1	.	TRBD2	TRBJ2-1	CASDKGGGRAYEQFF	TGCGCCAGCGATAAGGGGGGCGGGAGGGCCTATGAGCAGTTCTTC